This TCR beta chain was observed in a study of preoperative IRX-2 immunotherapy in early breast cancer. The table came from immunoSEQ multiplex PCR; TCRdb's copy has only in-frame clones and leaves some out. The sample shows 10,000 to 15,000 clones, approximately 90% of them seen only once. Germline assignment: CDR1 LNHDA and CDR2 SQIVND (reference sequence). The CDR3 runs 13 residues. The J segment lost 9 bases and the V segment lost 9 bases, leaving 11 bases of the junction unmatched. Treatment noted: preoperative locoregional IRX-2 cytokine immunotherapy. Preoperative locoregional IRX-2 cytokine immunotherapy was tested in the phase Ib source study. The table lists this clone with a count of one.

The specimen was obtained from a patient treated with IRX-2 immunotherapy. The TCR was taken from a human donor with breast cancer. This sequence joins TRBV19 and TRBJ1-3; 7 bases are a match to TRBD1. The CDR3 reads CASRDRVEGTIYF. CDR3 coding DNA: TGTGCCAGCCGGGACAGAGTCGAGGGCACCATATATTTT.